Following are 5 T cell receptor beta chains from one sample sequenced in a study of blood T cell repertoires in COVID-19. Here immunoSEQ multiplex PCR was the method, and the copy in TCRdb shows in-frame clones only, minus some. Among approximately 210,000 clones, roughly 87% were seen once, and the ten largest hold about 2%. Specimen: peripheral blood. The receptors stem from a man aged 40-49 years with active or convalescent COVID-19.

V is TRBV5-4 and J is TRBJ2-3, with 12 bases aligning to TRBD2. The CDR3 spans 16 residues. J was trimmed by 0 bases and V by 4 bases; bases with no gene match: 3. The germline gives CDR1 SGHNT, CDR2 YYREEE (reference sequence). CDR3 sequence: CASSAGTSGSTDTQYF. DNA for the CDR3: TGTGCCAGCAGCGCCGGGACTAGCGGGAGCACAGATACGCAGTATTTT. The whole variable domain, remainder taken from reference TRBV5-4 and TRBJ2-3, is ETGVTQSPTHLIKTRGQQVTLRCSSQSGHNTVSWYQQALGQGPQFIFQYYREEENGRGNFPPRFSGLQFPNYSSELNVNALELDDSALYLCASSAGTSGSTDTQYFGPGTRLTVL.

In its sample, this clone was seen once. The chain is built from TRBV7-9 and TRBJ1-4, with D possibly being TRBD1 (5 bases). V dropped 5 bases and J dropped 10 bases, with 14 bases sitting between them. CDR3 length: 13 residues. CDR1 is SEHNR, CDR2 FQNEAQ, per germline (reference sequence). The CDR3 DNA reads TGTGCCAGCAGCACCCGGACAAGTTCAAAACTGTTTTTT. Translating gives CASSTRTSSKLFF. Filled out from reference TRBV7-9 and TRBJ1-4, the complete variable domain reads DTGVSQNPRHKITKRGQNVTFRCDPISEHNRLYWYRQTLGQGPEFLTYFQNEAQLEKSRLLSDRFSAERPKGSFSTLEIQRTEQGDSAMYLCASSTRTSSKLFFGSGTQLSVL.

The chain has TRBV27 and TRBJ1-6, with TRBD1 matching 7 bases. Per the germline V gene, CDR1 is MNHEY and CDR2 is SMNVEV (reference sequence). Trimming removed 3 bases from V and 10 bases from J; junction bases left unmatched: 6. CDR3 size: 14 residues. The CDR3 reads CASSFSRGESPLHF. The CDR3 DNA is TGTGCCAGCAGTTTTTCCAGGGGGGAATCACCCCTCCACTTT.

The J gene is TRBJ1-5, the V gene TRBV30; D gene ambiguous. The V gene lost 3 bases and the J gene lost 3 bases, with 9 bases spanning the gap. The germline CDR1 and CDR2 sequences are GTSNPN and SVGIG (reference sequence). The CDR3 is made up of 13 amino acids. The CDR3 sequence: CAWSHRDNQPQHF. CDR3 sequence (DNA): TGTGCCTGGAGCCACCGGGACAATCAGCCCCAGCATTTT.

V gene TRBV10-2 combines with J gene TRBJ1-6, with TRBD1 identical over 10 bases. Germline-derived CDR1 and CDR2 are WSHSY and SAAADI. The V and J ends lost 2 bases and 10 bases, in that order; junction bases with no gene match: 5. CDR3 length: 15 amino acids. Here the CDR3 reads CASSEDRGLWSPLHF. CDR3 DNA: TGCGCCAGCAGTGAGGACAGGGGGCTGTGGTCACCCCTCCACTTT.